Below, 12 T cell receptor beta chains from the same sample are listed, as sequenced in a study of Graves' ophthalmopathy and Graves' hyperthyroidism. The authors amplified TCR beta CDR3 regions from RNA transcripts. RT-PCR with HTBI primers came first, then second-round multiplex PCR. TCRdb used MiXCR to reprocess the multiplex PCR reads, holding one entry per CDR3 protein. The data contain about 380,000 distinct CDR3 sequences, 15% of them seen just once; the ten biggest clones take up approximately 7%. The specimen sequenced was peripheral blood. The receptors stem from a woman aged 18-29 years with stable Graves' hyperthyroidism.

V is TRBV7-2 and J is TRBJ2-2; tentative D call: TRBD2 (5 bases). The CDR3 is 13 residues long. The germline V gene encodes CDR1 SGHTA and CDR2 FQGNSA. The V end lost 2 bases, the J end lost 7 bases, and 8 bases lay between the germline ends. In DNA, the CDR3 is TGTGCCAGCAGCTTAAACGGGAACGGGGAGCTGTTTTTT. It is translated as CASSLNGNGELFF.

This clonotype was counted at least ten times. The chain links TRBV12-3 or TRBV12-4 to TRBJ2-7, with 8 nucleotides matching TRBD1. The CDR3 runs to 12 residues. V lost 5 bases to trimming and J lost 6 bases; unmatched junction nucleotides: 3. For the CDR3, the DNA is TGTGCCAGCAGTCATGACAGGGGCGAGCAGTACTTC. Its protein is CASSHDRGEQYF.

V usage is TRBV12-5 and J usage is TRBJ2-2; D perhaps matches TRBD1 (6 bases). The germline V gene encodes CDR1 LGHNT and CDR2 FRNRAP. V shed 2 bases and J shed 1 base, with 14 bases lying between them. The CDR3 consists of 17 residues. The CDR3 nucleotides read TGTGCTAGTGGTTTGACTCAGACAGGCGGGAACACCGGGGAGCTGTTTTTT. The encoded protein is CASGLTQTGGNTGELFF.

This clonotype has at least ten counts. The chain uses TRBV19 and TRBJ1-5, with D hard to call. There are 15 residues in the CDR3. The ends were cut back, 5 bases at V and 3 bases at J, with 14 bases in the middle. Germline values: CDR1 LNHDA, CDR2 SQIVND (reference sequence). CDR3 protein: CASSFVEQTNQPQHF. The CDR3 nucleotides are TGTGCCAGTAGTTTCGTCGAACAGACCAATCAGCCCCAGCATTTT.

This clonotype came up many times. The V gene is TRBV7-2, the J gene TRBJ1-5; tentative D call: TRBD1 (5 bases). CDR1 SGHTA and CDR2 FQGNSA come from the germline V gene. The CDR3 loop spans 14 amino acids. V was shortened by 6 bases and J by 6 bases, with 15 bases between the two germline ends. The CDR3 region has the DNA TGTGCCAGCAGTCTTGTCGGCGGGGGTCAGCCCCAGCATTTT. Its translation: CASSLVGGGQPQHF.

As concerns this clonotype: One end of the junction varies from germline; a read error may be responsible. V usage is TRBV7-2 and J usage is TRBJ2-7; possible D gene TRBD2, 6 bases. The CDR3 contains 14 residues. Germline V gene sequence: CDR1 SGHTA, CDR2 FQGNSA. The CDR3 bases are TGCGCCAGCAGCCAAGGGACTGAGTCCTACGAGCAGTACTTC. Encoded protein: CASSQGTESYEQYF.

The table lists this clonotype with many counts. The rearrangement uses TRBV12-3 or TRBV12-4 and TRBJ1-2, with 7 bases fitting TRBD1. The CDR3 is 15 residues long. The V and J ends lost 5 bases and 8 bases, in that order; junction bases with no gene match: 14. The CDR3 loop is CASSPGTARVGGYTF. The CDR3 DNA sequence: TGTGCCAGCAGTCCCGGGACAGCCCGAGTCGGGGGCTACACCTTC.

This clonotype appeared a few times. The chain joins TRBV3-1 to TRBJ1-2; D gene unclear. The CDR3 is made up of 12 amino acids. V was cut by 4 bases and J by 6 bases, with 9 bases left in between. The V gene's germline CDR1 is LGHDT and CDR2 YNNKEL (reference sequence). CDR3 protein: CASSPIGDGYTF. The CDR3 DNA reads TGTGCCAGCAGCCCTATCGGGGATGGCTACACCTTC.

There are many counts of this clonotype. The chain joins TRBV29-1 to TRBJ2-7; D is perhaps TRBD1 (5 bases). Trimming stripped 7 bases from V and 5 bases from J, with 12 bases between. Germline V gene lookup returns CDR1 SQVTM and CDR2 ANQGSEA. The CDR3 is made up of 11 amino acids. CDR3 residues: CSATARDEQYF. The CDR3 DNA reads as TGCAGCGCGACAGCCAGGGACGAGCAGTACTTC.

Many counts were recorded for this clonotype. CDR3 residues: CASNDGTYYEQYF. CDR3 in DNA: TGTGCCAGTAACGATGGGACCTACTACGAGCAGTACTTC. The V call is TRBV19, the J call TRBJ2-7; D may match TRBD1 or TRBD2 (5 bases each). V lost 7 bases to trimming and J lost 3 bases, with 13 bases between them. CDR3 length equals 13 residues. Germline V gives CDR1 LNHDA, CDR2 SQIVND (reference sequence).

As concerns this clonotype: An end of the junction does not agree with germline; a read error may underlie this. The chain uses TRBV18 and TRBJ2-7; no clear D. Germline V lookup: CDR1 KGHSH, CDR2 LQKENI. The CDR3 has 16 residues. The CDR3 DNA reads TGTGCCAGCTCACCAGTTGTAGTGAGGACGAACTACGATCAGTACTTC. It translates to CASSPVVVRTNYDQYF.

The sample holds many counts of this clonotype. A junction end diverges from the germline sequence, so it may reflect a read error. The chain recombines TRBV6-1 with TRBJ2-4; 7 bases are a match to TRBD1. The germline CDR1 and CDR2 sequences are MNHNS and SASEGT. This CDR3 is 14 amino acids long. The CDR3 DNA follows: TGTGCCAGCAAACCTCCGGGACAGAGCGACATTAAGTACTTC. It is translated as CASKPPGQSDIKYF.